The 29 T cell receptor beta chains below come from one sample, sequenced in a study of post-analysis software for immune sequencing data. Study outcomes and limitations: Patients had higher frequencies than controls of about five TRBV segments, including TRBV5-6, TRBV5-1 and TRBV20-1.

Their recognized antigens are unknown. Tagging with unique molecular identifiers was a feature of the TCR beta cDNA libraries. TCRdb processed the PCR reads anew with MiXCR; each CDR3 protein has one entry. The data show fewer than 850,000 distinct CDR3 sequences, approximately 30% seen once. The specimen was blood. These receptors were taken from a girl aged 5-17 years with multiple sclerosis.

The J gene is TRBJ2-7, the V gene TRBV7-2; no firm D call. The CDR3 runs to 14 residues. The germline CDR1 and CDR2 sequences are SGHTA and FQGNSA. Deletions cut 0 bases from V and 0 bases from J, with 6 bases between. The CDR3 here is CASSLAVSSYEQYF. The CDR3 coding sequence is TGTGCCAGCAGCTTAGCTGTGAGCTCCTACGAGCAGTACTTC.

CDR3 coding DNA: TGTGCCATCAGGTTACGGGAGCGGAATGAGCAGTTCTTC. This translates into CAIRLRERNEQFF. The rearrangement uses TRBV10-3 and TRBJ2-1; tentatively, D is TRBD2 (6 bases). The V gene's germline CDR1 is ENHRY and CDR2 SYGVKD. V lost 6 bases to trimming and J lost 7 bases, with 13 bases between them. The CDR3 runs 13 residues.

The rearrangement links TRBV12-3 or TRBV12-4 to TRBJ2-3; D possibly corresponds to TRBD2 (5 bases). The V gene lost 2 bases and the J gene lost 4 bases, with 13 bases spanning the gap. This CDR3 region has 15 residues. The CDR3 nucleotides are TGTGCCAGCAGTTTACGGGGTCGGGTGGCAGATACGCAGTATTTT. This encodes CASSLRGRVADTQYF.

The rearrangement links TRBV7-6 to TRBJ2-5, with 14 bases matching TRBD2. Looked up from germline, CDR1 is SGHVS and CDR2 is FNYEAQ. V trimming: 5 bases; J trimming: 5 bases; junction bases outside the gene matches: 1. This CDR3 is 14 amino acids long. The CDR3 DNA reads as TGTGCCAGCAGCCGGACTAGCGGGAGGGAGACCCAGTACTTC. This sequence encodes CASSRTSGRETQYF.

This clonotype was observed at least ten times. V gene TRBV10-3 combines with J gene TRBJ2-5; 8 bases agree with TRBD2. The CDR3 consists of 17 residues. CDR1 ENHRY and CDR2 SYGVKD come from the germline V gene. J lost 0 bases, V lost 6 bases, and 12 bases had no gene match. CDR3 sequence reads: CAISPGRVAGYQETQYF. For the CDR3, the DNA is TGTGCCATCAGCCCAGGGAGGGTAGCGGGGTACCAAGAGACCCAGTACTTC.

This clonotype was seen at least ten times. V is TRBV29-1 and J is TRBJ2-4; a weak D match, TRBD2 (9 bases). Trimming took off 6 bases at V and 4 bases at J, with 34 bases between the two ends. Germline V gene data show CDR1 as SQVTM and CDR2 as ANQGSEA. CDR3 length: 20 amino acids. The CDR3: CSVRSFQGAILAGPKNIQYF. In DNA form, the CDR3 reads TGCAGCGTCCGCTCCTTCCAGGGGGCTATTCTAGCGGGACCGAAAAACATTCAGTACTTC.

The sample holds a few counts of this clonotype. J is TRBJ1-2 and V is TRBV5-1; TRBD1 might be the D (5 bases). This CDR3 contains 15 residues. The V end lost 5 bases, the J end lost 4 bases, and 18 bases lay between the germline ends. Looked up from germline, CDR1 is SGHRS and CDR2 is YFSETQ. CDR3 sequence reads: CASSTASTGTYGYTF. The CDR3 bases are TGCGCCAGCAGTACAGCGTCAACGGGGACCTATGGCTACACCTTC.

The chain joins TRBV20-1 to TRBJ2-7, with TRBD2 as a possible D gene (6 bases). Trimming removed 3 bases from V and 0 bases from J, with 12 bases in between. Germline lookup yields CDR1 DFQATT and CDR2 SNEGSKA (reference sequence). CDR3 length: 14 residues. CDR3 DNA: TGCAGTGCTAGCGACGGGAGAGTCTCCTACGAGCAGTACTTC. It codes for CSASDGRVSYEQYF.

The chain recombines TRBV9 with TRBJ2-7; D not certain. The germline V and J ends were trimmed by 3 bases and 3 bases, with 13 bases remaining between them. The CDR3 covers 14 residues. The germline CDR1 and CDR2 sequences are SGDLS and YYNGEE. The CDR3: CASSAGARNYEQYF. CDR3 bases: TGTGCCAGCAGCGCCGGAGCTCGAAACTACGAGCAGTACTTC.

The V and J genes are TRBV3-1 and TRBJ1-1; the D is unclear. CDR1 is LGHDT, CDR2 YNNKEL, per germline (reference sequence). This CDR3 comprises 11 residues. Trimming shortened V by 3 bases and J by 7 bases, and 6 bases separated the two germline ends. The CDR3 here is CASSQRNEAFF. CDR3 sequence (DNA): TGTGCCAGCAGCCAGAGGAATGAAGCTTTCTTT.

This clonotype was counted a few times. The genes are TRBV6-5 and TRBJ1-2; D remains ambiguous. CDR1 and CDR2 (germline): MNHEY, SVGAGI. This CDR3 has 13 residues. Trimming shortened V by 0 bases and J by 4 bases, and 6 bases separated the two germline ends. The CDR3 DNA is TGTGCCAGCAGTTACTCGAGTCCCTATGGCTACACCTTC. Protein sequence: CASSYSSPYGYTF.

This clonotype came up a few times. J is TRBJ1-2 and V is TRBV7-2; D gene ambiguous. The CDR3 totals 14 residues. The ends were cut back, 5 bases at V and 8 bases at J, with 18 bases in the middle. CDR1 is SGHTA, CDR2 FQGNSA, per germline. The CDR3 loop reads CASSQLGLPGGYTF. CDR3 bases: TGTGCCAGCAGCCAACTAGGCCTACCGGGAGGCTACACCTTC.

Remarks on this clonotype: The junction shows a germline mismatch at one end, possibly a read error. This chain joins TRBV4-1 and TRBJ2-6; 7 bases align to TRBD2. CDR1 is MGHRA and CDR2 is YSYEKL in the germline V gene. The CDR3 loop spans 19 amino acids. The CDR3 reads CASSQDQWGGSPGANVLTF. The CDR3 DNA reads TGCGCCAGCAGTCAAGACCAGTGGGGGGGGTCCCCTGGGGCCAACGTCCTGACTTTC.

Remarks on this clonotype: Its ends do not fully match the called genes, so a read error is possible. The chain is built from TRBV5-1 and TRBJ2-2; perhaps TRBD2 as D (6 bases). The V gene's germline CDR1 is SGHRS and CDR2 YFSETQ. This CDR3 contains 14 residues. CDR3 residues: CASSVSGNTGGLFF. The CDR3 bases are TGCGCCAGCAGCGTTAGTGGGAACACCGGGGGGCTGTTTTTT.

This clonotype was seen a few times. The rearrangement joins TRBV20-1 to TRBJ2-4; 8 bases map to TRBD1. The end of the DNA aligns better with TRBJ2-7, so the J call may be wrong. CDR3 length: 16 residues. Germline assignment: CDR1 DFQATT and CDR2 SNEGSKA (reference sequence). The CDR3 spells CSARTRTGTTFYEQYF. The CDR3 DNA is TGCAGTGCTAGGACGAGGACAGGGACAACTTTCTACGAGCAGTACTTC.

Notes on this clonotype: Germline and junction disagree at one end, which may indicate a read error. In DNA form, the CDR3 reads TGCGCCAGCAGCCTCTTCGGGACTAGCATTTCTAGCACAGATGCGCAGTATTTT. Residues: CASSLFGTSISSTDAQYF. This chain connects TRBV5-1 to TRBJ2-3; TRBD2 matches at 9 bases. Looked up from germline, CDR1 is SGHRS and CDR2 is YFSETQ. CDR3 length: 18 residues.

This sequence joins TRBV2 and TRBJ1-2, with TRBD1 identical over 8 bases. Germline loops: CDR1 SNHLY, CDR2 FYNNEI. The CDR3 is made up of 15 amino acids. The ends lost 1 base at V and 7 bases at J; junction bases unmatched: 8. The CDR3 loop reads CASSEDFGTGSGYTF. The CDR3 DNA is TGTGCCAGCAGTGAAGATTTCGGGACAGGAAGTGGCTACACCTTC.

This clonotype showed up just a few times. The chain has TRBV6-5 and TRBJ2-1; TRBD2 agrees at 14 bases. There are 15 residues in the CDR3. The germline V gene encodes CDR1 MNHEY and CDR2 SVGAGI. V trimming: 4 bases; J trimming: 8 bases; junction bases outside the gene matches: 4. The CDR3 sequence: CASSSGLAGVDEQFF. The DNA of the CDR3 is TGTGCCAGCAGTTCGGGACTAGCGGGAGTGGATGAGCAGTTCTTC.

This clonotype was seen a few times. This chain links TRBV4-3 with TRBJ1-2, with D possibly TRBD1 on 6 matching bases. CDR1 and CDR2 from the germline V gene are LGHNA and YSLEER. The ends were cut back, 0 bases at V and 7 bases at J, with 15 bases in the middle. CDR3 length equals 15 residues. The CDR3 here is CASSQDLGGRSGYTF. Here the CDR3 DNA reads TGCGCCAGCAGCCAAGATTTGGGGGGGCGCAGTGGCTACACCTTC.

This clonotype was counted at least ten times. The chain carries TRBV7-9 and TRBJ1-1; no clear D. Germline V gene sequence: CDR1 SEHNR, CDR2 FQNEAQ (reference sequence). V lost 1 base to trimming and J lost 3 bases, with 6 bases between them. The CDR3 loop spans 13 amino acids. CDR3: CASSLVADTEAFF. The CDR3, as DNA: TGTGCCAGCAGCTTAGTTGCAGACACTGAAGCTTTCTTT.

Only a few counts were recorded for this clonotype. This chain connects TRBV5-1 to TRBJ2-1, with D possibly being TRBD2 (5 bases). Per the germline V gene, CDR1 is SGHRS and CDR2 is YFSETQ. This CDR3 is built from 15 residues. Deletions cut 3 bases from V and 7 bases from J, with 17 bases between. Here the CDR3 reads CASSYLDSTGNEQFF. For the CDR3, the DNA is TGCGCCAGCAGCTATTTGGACTCTACGGGGAATGAGCAGTTCTTC.

V is TRBV6-1 and J is TRBJ1-4; no clear D. V lost 8 bases to trimming and J lost 8 bases, with 9 bases between them. The CDR3 sequence is 11 residues long. Germline V gene sequence: CDR1 MNHNS, CDR2 SASEGT. CDR3 region: CASSWREKLFF. In DNA, the CDR3 is TGTGCCAGCTCATGGCGGGAAAAACTGTTTTTT.

V is TRBV6-6 and J is TRBJ1-5; D not resolved. CDR1 and CDR2 from the germline V gene are MNHNY and SVGAGI (reference sequence). This CDR3 is built from 15 residues. V lost 0 bases to trimming and J lost 4 bases, with 10 bases between them. The CDR3 DNA sequence: TGTGCCAGCAGTTACTCGCAACCCCAAAATCAGCCCCAGCATTTT. This codes for CASSYSQPQNQPQHF.

This rearrangement joins TRBV7-2 to TRBJ2-1, with 13 bases matching TRBD2. Trimming took 4 bases from V and 7 from J; bases not matched to a gene: 4. The CDR3 consists of 15 residues. Germline V lookup: CDR1 SGHTA, CDR2 FQGNSA. The CDR3 bases are TGTACCAGCAGCTGGACTAGCGGGAGTGGGAATGAGCAGTTCTTC. Protein product: CTSSWTSGSGNEQFF.

This clonotype was seen a handful of times. V is TRBV4-1 and J is TRBJ2-3; weak D call: TRBD2 (6 bases). There are 14 residues in the CDR3. Germline V gene sequence: CDR1 MGHRA, CDR2 YSYEKL. Between the trimmed V and J ends, which lost 0 bases and 5 bases, there was a span of 9 bases. CDR3 protein: CASSQEVGGDTQYF. In DNA, the CDR3 is TGCGCCAGCAGCCAAGAAGTCGGGGGAGATACGCAGTATTTT.

This clonotype has more than one count but fewer than ten. The rearrangement links TRBV20-1 to TRBJ2-1; TRBD1 aligns across 11 bases. Germline CDR1 DFQATT, CDR2 SNEGSKA (reference sequence). Trimming took 4 bases from V and 3 from J; bases not matched to a gene: 2. This CDR3 spans 14 amino acids. The CDR3 coding sequence is TGCAGTGCTACGGGACAGGGGGACTACAATGAGCAGTTCTTC. Amino acids: CSATGQGDYNEQFF.

Note on this clonotype: This may come from a read error, since a much larger clone is one base off. The rearrangement links TRBV29-1 to TRBJ2-4; the match to TRBD1 covers 10 bases. Judging by the DNA end, TRBJ2-7 fits better; the J call may be wrong. CDR3 length: 15 residues. Per the germline V gene, CDR1 is SQVTM and CDR2 is ANQGSEA. CDR3 coding DNA: TGCAGCGTTGTTTATGCGGGACAGGGGTCTCACGAGCAGTACTTC. Its translation is CSVVYAGQGSHEQYF.

The rearrangement links TRBV7-2 to TRBJ2-2, with 11 bases lining up with TRBD2. The J segment lost 5 bases and the V segment lost 5 bases, leaving 7 bases of the junction unmatched. The CDR3 totals 16 residues. Germline V gene sequence: CDR1 SGHTA, CDR2 FQGNSA. The CDR3 nucleotides read TGTGCCAGCAGCATACTAGCGGGAGTGGGTACCGGGGAGCTGTTTTTT. Protein product: CASSILAGVGTGELFF.

Many counts were recorded for this clonotype. The chain employs TRBV11-1 and TRBJ2-7, with 9 bases lining up with TRBD1. The CDR3 length is 12 residues. Trimming at V came to 5 bases and at J to 5 bases, leaving 1 base not matched to a gene. CDR1 is SGHAT and CDR2 is FQDESV in the germline V gene (reference sequence). The CDR3 DNA is TGTGCCAGCAGCCGGGACAGGGACGAGCAGTACTTC. Its translation: CASSRDRDEQYF. Variable domain in full (rest from reference TRBV11-1 and TRBJ2-7): EAEVAQSPRYKITEKSQAVAFWCDPISGHATLYWYRQILGQGPELLVQFQDESVVDDSQLPKDRFSAERLKGVDSTLKIQPAELGDSAMYLCASSRDRDEQYFGPGTRLTVT.